A single sample gave rise to the 16 T cell receptor beta chains below, sequenced in a study of follicular helper T cells after annual influenza vaccination. Regarding time point: 2015-2016 season, 7 days after influenza vaccination. The protocol was immunoSEQ multiplex PCR, while the TCRdb copy is restricted to in-frame clones and leaves out a portion. Among approximately 9,800 clones listed, around 78% were seen once. Sequences were derived from CXCR5- memory CD4+ T cells sorted from blood, sampled 7 days after influenza vaccination. The receptors were sampled from an adult who received the influenza vaccine.

V gene TRBV5-4 combines with J gene TRBJ2-5; D possibly corresponds to TRBD2 (5 bases). The germline gives CDR1 SGHNT, CDR2 YYREEE (reference sequence). Trimming shortened V by 1 base and J by 3 bases, and 7 bases separated the two germline ends. CDR3 length equals 13 residues. The chain's CDR3 is CASSLWGEETQYF. The CDR3 region has the DNA TGTGCCAGCAGCTTGTGGGGAGAAGAGACCCAGTACTTC.

V gene TRBV10-2 combines with J gene TRBJ2-6; 12 nucleotides align to TRBD2. Trimming removed 4 bases from V and 1 base from J; junction bases left unmatched: 5. This CDR3 region has 18 residues. From germline, CDR1 is WSHSY and CDR2 SAAADI. The CDR3 coding sequence is TGCGCCAGCAGTGTCGGACTAGCGGGGTGGTCTGGGGCCAACGTCCTGACTTTC. Amino acid sequence: CASSVGLAGWSGANVLTF.

This clone was counted a single time. This rearrangement joins TRBV6-5 to TRBJ2-5; a possible D gene is TRBD1 (7 bases). Germline-derived CDR1 and CDR2 are MNHEY and SVGAGI. Trimming took 5 bases from V and 5 from J, leaving 12 bases between them. The CDR3 totals 13 residues. The CDR3 sequence: CASSTPGGETQYF. CDR3 DNA sequence: TGTGCCAGCAGTACGCCAGGGGGGGAGACCCAGTACTTC.

The chain recombines TRBV2 with TRBJ2-3; 7 positions agree with TRBD2. Per germline, CDR1 SNHLY and CDR2 FYNNEI. The CDR3 is 14 amino acids. The junction had 3 bases not matched to a gene; V was cut back by 6 bases and J by 0 bases. CDR3 in amino acids: CASRRLASTDTQYF. The CDR3 DNA sequence: TGTGCCAGCAGACGACTAGCTAGCACAGATACGCAGTATTTT.

The genes are TRBV15 and TRBJ1-6, with TRBD1 matching over 12 bases. In germline, CDR1 is LNHNV, CDR2 YYDKDF (reference sequence). This CDR3 comprises 21 residues. With 5 bases clipped from V and 7 bases from J, the junction kept 21 bases outside the gene matches. In DNA, the CDR3 is TGTGCCACCAGCGGAACTTCCGGGACAGGGGGCCGTTGGGGCAGGAATTCACCCCTCCACTTT. Amino acid sequence: CATSGTSGTGGRWGRNSPLHF.

The CDR3 DNA sequence: TGTGCCTGGAGTTCTCTTCGAACTAGCGGGGGGGGCGCCGGGGAGCTGTTTTTT. This codes for CAWSSLRTSGGGAGELFF. The chain couples TRBV30 to TRBJ2-2; 13 positions agree with TRBD2. CDR1 and CDR2 from the germline V gene are GTSNPN and SVGIG (reference sequence). The CDR3 has 18 residues. V was clipped by 2 bases and J by 6 bases; unmatched bases: 12.

This clone was picked up one time. The V call is TRBV15, the J call TRBJ1-1; the match to TRBD1 covers 7 bases. CDR3 length: 12 amino acids. Losses at the gene ends were 3 bases for V and 8 bases for J; bases not matched to a gene: 3. CDR1 is LNHNV and CDR2 is YYDKDF in the germline V gene (reference sequence). The DNA of the CDR3 is TGTGCCACCAGCAGCCGGGACAGCGAAGCTTTCTTT. This gives the protein CATSSRDSEAFF.

This clone appeared a single time. This chain joins TRBV30 and TRBJ1-5, with D perhaps matching TRBD1 (5 bases). V lost 0 bases, J lost 5 bases, and 5 bases lay in between. This CDR3 spans 12 amino acids. Per the germline V gene, CDR1 is GTSNPN and CDR2 is SVGIG (reference sequence). The CDR3 DNA reads as TGTGCCTGGAGTGTGGGACATCAGCCCCAGCATTTT. The encoded protein is CAWSVGHQPQHF.

The V and J genes are TRBV5-6 and TRBJ1-6; no reliable D call. CDR1 is SGHDT and CDR2 is YYEEEE in the germline V gene. V shed 0 bases and J shed 0 bases, with 7 bases lying between them. This CDR3 has 16 residues. The CDR3 sequence is CASSLGPSSYNSPLHF. DNA of the CDR3: TGTGCCAGCAGCTTGGGACCGAGCTCCTATAATTCACCCCTCCACTTT.

This chain connects TRBV27 to TRBJ2-7, with D unresolved. This CDR3 contains 13 residues. Germline CDR1 MNHEY, CDR2 SMNVEV (reference sequence). The V end was cut by 6 bases, the J end by 3 bases, with 12 bases between. Here the CDR3 reads CASSQPPFYEQYF. CDR3 bases: TGTGCCAGCAGCCAACCCCCATTCTACGAGCAGTACTTC.

The chain couples TRBV7-9 to TRBJ2-5, with D hard to call. This CDR3 region has 12 residues. Germline CDR1 is SEHNR and CDR2 is FQNEAQ (reference sequence). V lost 0 bases and J lost 7, with 6 bases in between. CDR3 bases: TGTGCCAGCAGCTTAGCGTTAGGGACCCAGTACTTC. As protein: CASSLALGTQYF.

The chain carries TRBV12-5 and TRBJ1-2, with D perhaps matching TRBD1 (6 bases). The CDR3 consists of 17 residues. V was trimmed by 6 bases and J by 8 bases, leaving 28 bases between them. Germline CDR1 is LGHNT and CDR2 is FRNRAP. The CDR3 region has the DNA TGTGCTAGTGGACGCGGGGGCTTTCCCAACACCCACGGAGGCTACACCTTC. Its translation: CASGRGGFPNTHGGYTF.

This clone occurred once. The chain recombines TRBV7-9 with TRBJ2-7, with D tentatively TRBD1 (5 bases). The V gene lost 0 bases and the J gene lost 9 bases, with 12 bases spanning the gap. Germline V lookup: CDR1 SEHNR, CDR2 FQNEAQ (reference sequence). CDR3 length: 13 residues. The CDR3 coding sequence is TGTGCCAGCAGCTTAGCGACAGCCCAGGTGCAGTACTTC. This translates into CASSLATAQVQYF. Variable domain in full (rest from reference TRBV7-9 and TRBJ2-7): DTGVSQNPRHKITKRGQNVTFRCDPISEHNRLYWYRQTLGQGPEFLTYFQNEAQLEKSRLLSDRFSAERPKGSFSTLEIQRTEQGDSAMYLCASSLATAQVQYFGPGTRLTVT.

This rearrangement joins TRBV6-1 to TRBJ2-3, with unresolved D. CDR3 length: 12 residues. V was clipped by 2 bases and J by 5 bases, with 5 bases between them. CDR1 is MNHNS and CDR2 is SASEGT in the germline V gene. As DNA, the CDR3 is TGTGCCAGCAGTGAAATAGGAGATACGCAGTATTTT. Translated, it gives CASSEIGDTQYF.

The V and J genes are TRBV7-2 and TRBJ1-3, with D maybe TRBD1 (6 bases). This CDR3 region has 14 residues. The germline V gene encodes CDR1 SGHTA and CDR2 FQGNSA. V was shortened by 3 bases and J by 2 bases, with 8 bases between the two germline ends. As DNA, the CDR3 is TGTGCCAGCAGCTTGAAGGGGGCTGGAAACACCATATATTTT. As protein: CASSLKGAGNTIYF.

The V gene is TRBV7-2, the J gene TRBJ2-1; 9 bases match TRBD2. Germline loops: CDR1 SGHTA, CDR2 FQGNSA. The ends lost 5 bases at V and 8 bases at J; junction bases unmatched: 13. The CDR3 runs 16 residues. The CDR3 nucleotides read TGTGCCAGCAGCCGCAGGAGAGGCGGGGGGGCCGATGAGCAGTTCTTC. Protein product: CASSRRRGGGADEQFF.